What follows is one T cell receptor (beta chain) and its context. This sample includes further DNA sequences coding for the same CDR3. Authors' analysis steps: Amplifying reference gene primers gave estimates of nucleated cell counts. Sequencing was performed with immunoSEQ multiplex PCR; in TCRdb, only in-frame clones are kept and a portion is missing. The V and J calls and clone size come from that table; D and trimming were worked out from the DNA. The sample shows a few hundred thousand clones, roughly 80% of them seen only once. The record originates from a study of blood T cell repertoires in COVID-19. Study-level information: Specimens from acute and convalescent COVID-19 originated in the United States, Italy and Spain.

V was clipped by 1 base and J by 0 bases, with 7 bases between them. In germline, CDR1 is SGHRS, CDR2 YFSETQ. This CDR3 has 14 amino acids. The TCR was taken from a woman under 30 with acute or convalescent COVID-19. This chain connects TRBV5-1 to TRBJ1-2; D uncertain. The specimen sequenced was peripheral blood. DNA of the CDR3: TGCGCCAGCAGCTTGACCGCAGCTAACTATGGCTACACCTTC. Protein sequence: CASSLTAANYGYTF.